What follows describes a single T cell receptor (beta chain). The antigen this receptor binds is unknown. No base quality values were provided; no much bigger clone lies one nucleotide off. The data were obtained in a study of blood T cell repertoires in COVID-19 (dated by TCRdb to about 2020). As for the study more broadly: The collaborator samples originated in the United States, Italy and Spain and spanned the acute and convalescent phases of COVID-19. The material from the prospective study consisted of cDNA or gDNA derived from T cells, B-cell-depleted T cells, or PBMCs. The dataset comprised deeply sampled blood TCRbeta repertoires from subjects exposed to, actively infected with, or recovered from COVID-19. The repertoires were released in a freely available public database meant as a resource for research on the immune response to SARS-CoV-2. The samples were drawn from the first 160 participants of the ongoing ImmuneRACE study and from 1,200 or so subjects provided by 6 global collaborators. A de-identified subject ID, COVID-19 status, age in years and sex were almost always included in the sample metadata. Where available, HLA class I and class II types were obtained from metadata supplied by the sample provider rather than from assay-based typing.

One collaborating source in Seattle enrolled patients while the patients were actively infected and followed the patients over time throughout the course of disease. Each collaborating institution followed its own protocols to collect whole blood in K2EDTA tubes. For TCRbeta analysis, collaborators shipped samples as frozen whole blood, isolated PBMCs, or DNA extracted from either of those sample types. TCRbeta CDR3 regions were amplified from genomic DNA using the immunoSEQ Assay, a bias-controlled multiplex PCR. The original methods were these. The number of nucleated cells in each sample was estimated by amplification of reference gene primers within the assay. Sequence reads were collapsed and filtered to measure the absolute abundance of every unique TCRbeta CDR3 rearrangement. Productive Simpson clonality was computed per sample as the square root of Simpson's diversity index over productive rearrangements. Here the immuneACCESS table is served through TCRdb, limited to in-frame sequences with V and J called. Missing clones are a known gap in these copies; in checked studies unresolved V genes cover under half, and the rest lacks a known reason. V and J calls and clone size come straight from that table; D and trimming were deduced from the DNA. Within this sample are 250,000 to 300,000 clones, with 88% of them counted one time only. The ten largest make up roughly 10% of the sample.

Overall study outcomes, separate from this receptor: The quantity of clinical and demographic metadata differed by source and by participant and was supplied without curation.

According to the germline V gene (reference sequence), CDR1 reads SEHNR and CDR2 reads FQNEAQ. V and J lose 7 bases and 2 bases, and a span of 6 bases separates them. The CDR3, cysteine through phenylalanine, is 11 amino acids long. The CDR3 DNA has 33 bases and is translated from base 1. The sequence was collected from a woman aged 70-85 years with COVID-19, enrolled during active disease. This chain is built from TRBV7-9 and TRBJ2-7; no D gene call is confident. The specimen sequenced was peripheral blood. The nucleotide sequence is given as TGTGCCAGCACCCAAACCTACGAGCAGTACTTC. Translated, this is CASTQTYEQYF.